The clone carrying this T cell receptor beta chain was recorded many times. Trimming took 0 bases from V and 3 from J; bases not matched to a gene: 6. The CDR3 is made up of 16 amino acids. Germline assignment: CDR1 SGHRS and CDR2 YFSETQ. The data derive from a study of identical twins. MiXCR, applied by TCRdb to the 5' RACE reads, yields one record per CDR3 protein. The sample carries approximately 680,000 distinct CDR3 sequences, just over 7% recorded once. These data also featured in a second study, about yellow fever vaccine responses in identical twins.

Sequencing was performed on PBMCs. The chain joins TRBV5-1 to TRBJ2-1; 7 bases line up with TRBD1. This sequence originates from a woman aged 18-29 years in good health. The CDR3 is CASSLAAWDSYNEQFF. CDR3 nucleotide sequence: TGCGCCAGCAGCTTGGCGGCGTGGGACAGCTACAATGAGCAGTTCTTC.